The present T cell receptor (beta chain) was sequenced within a study of HIV-infected patients and healthy controls. Broader study findings: HIV+ repertoires were severely depleted of MAIT alpha-chain CDR3s, unlike healthy controls. No HLA typing of donors was done in this study. Size-matching overweighted rare events from HIV-infected data when comparing patients with controls.

In its sample, this clonotype was seen many times. Its target is unknown. Follow-up blood was drawn about 14 weeks, roughly three months, after antiretroviral therapy began. The repertoire came from unfractionated whole blood and reflected all unsorted peripheral T cells. cDNA was made from approximately 500 ng RNA using alpha and beta constant primers. Alpha and beta chain libraries were made separately by chain-specific third strand synthesis with multiplexing indices. TCRdb redid the calling of the 5' RACE reads with MiXCR, one entry per CDR3 protein. The repertoire holds roughly 14,000 distinct CDR3 sequences, 10% to 15% seen once, with 40% in the top ten. The CDR3 length is 13 residues. The junction had 4 bases not matched to a gene; V was cut back by 5 bases and J by 3 bases. The germline V gene encodes CDR1 DFQATT and CDR2 SNEGSKA (reference sequence).

The sequence was obtained from an adult with HIV infection. The donor label of this sample is uncertain. The sequenced sample was blood, obtained during antiretroviral therapy. The chain is built from TRBV20-1 and TRBJ2-1; TRBD2 aligns across 7 bases. The CDR3 bases are TGCAGTGCTGGGAGGGCCGGCTACAATGAGCAGTTCTTC. Translated: CSAGRAGYNEQFF.